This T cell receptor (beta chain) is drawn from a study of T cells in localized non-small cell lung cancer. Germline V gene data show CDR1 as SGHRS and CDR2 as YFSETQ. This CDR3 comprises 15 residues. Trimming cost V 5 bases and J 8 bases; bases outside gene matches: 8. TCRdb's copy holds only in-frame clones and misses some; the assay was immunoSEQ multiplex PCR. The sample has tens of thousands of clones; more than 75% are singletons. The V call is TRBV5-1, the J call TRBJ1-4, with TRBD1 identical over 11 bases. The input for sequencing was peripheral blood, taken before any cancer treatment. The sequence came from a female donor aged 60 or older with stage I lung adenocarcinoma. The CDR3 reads CASRSGTGGREKLFF. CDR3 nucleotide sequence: TGCGCCAGCAGGTCTGGGACAGGGGGGAGAGAAAAACTGTTTTTT.